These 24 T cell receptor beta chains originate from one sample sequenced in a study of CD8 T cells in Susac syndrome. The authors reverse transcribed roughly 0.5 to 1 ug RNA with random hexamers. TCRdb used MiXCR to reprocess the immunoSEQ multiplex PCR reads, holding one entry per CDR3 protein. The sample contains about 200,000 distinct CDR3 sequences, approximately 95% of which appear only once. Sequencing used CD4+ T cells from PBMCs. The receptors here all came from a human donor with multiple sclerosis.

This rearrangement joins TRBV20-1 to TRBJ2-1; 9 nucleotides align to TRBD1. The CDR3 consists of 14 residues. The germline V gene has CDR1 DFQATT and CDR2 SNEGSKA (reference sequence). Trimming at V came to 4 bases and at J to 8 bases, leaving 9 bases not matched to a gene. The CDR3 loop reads CSAILDRGYDEQFF. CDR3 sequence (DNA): TGCAGTGCTATCCTGGACAGGGGTTATGATGAGCAGTTCTTC.

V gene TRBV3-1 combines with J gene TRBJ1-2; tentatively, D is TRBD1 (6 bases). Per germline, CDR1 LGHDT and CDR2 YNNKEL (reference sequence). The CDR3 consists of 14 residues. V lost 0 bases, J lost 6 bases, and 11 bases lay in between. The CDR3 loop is CASSQDPGVHGYTF. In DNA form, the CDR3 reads TGTGCCAGCAGCCAAGATCCAGGGGTCCATGGCTACACCTTC.

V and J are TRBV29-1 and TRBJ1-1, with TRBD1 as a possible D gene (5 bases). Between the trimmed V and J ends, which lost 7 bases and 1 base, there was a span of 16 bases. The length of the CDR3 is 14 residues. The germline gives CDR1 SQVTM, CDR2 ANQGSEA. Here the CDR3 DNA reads TGCAGCGCCAGGGCCCGGGAACGGAACACTGAAGCTTTCTTT. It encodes CSARARERNTEAFF.

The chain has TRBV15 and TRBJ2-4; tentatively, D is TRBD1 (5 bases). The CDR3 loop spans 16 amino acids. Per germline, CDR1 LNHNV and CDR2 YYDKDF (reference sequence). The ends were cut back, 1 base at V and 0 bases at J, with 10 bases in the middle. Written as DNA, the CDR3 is TGTGCCACCAGCAGAGCTGGGGCCCTAGCCAAAAACATTCAGTACTTC. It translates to CATSRAGALAKNIQYF.

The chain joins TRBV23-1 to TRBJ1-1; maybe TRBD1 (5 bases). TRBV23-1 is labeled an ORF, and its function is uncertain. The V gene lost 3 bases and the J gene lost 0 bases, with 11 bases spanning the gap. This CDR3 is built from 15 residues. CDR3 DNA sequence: TGCGCCAGCAGTCATAGGGGCAGATTGAACACTGAAGCTTTCTTT. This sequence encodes CASSHRGRLNTEAFF.

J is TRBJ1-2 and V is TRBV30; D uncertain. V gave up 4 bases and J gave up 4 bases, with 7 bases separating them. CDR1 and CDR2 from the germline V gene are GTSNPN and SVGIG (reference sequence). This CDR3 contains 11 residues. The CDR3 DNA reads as TGTGCCTGGACTATGGCCTATGGCTACACCTTC. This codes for CAWTMAYGYTF. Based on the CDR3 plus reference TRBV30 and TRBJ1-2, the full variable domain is SQTIHQWPATLVQPVGSPLSLECTVEGTSNPNLYWYRQAAGRGLQLLFYSVGIGQISSEVPQNLSASRPQDRQFILSSKKLLLSDSGFYLCAWTMAYGYTFGSGTRLTVV.

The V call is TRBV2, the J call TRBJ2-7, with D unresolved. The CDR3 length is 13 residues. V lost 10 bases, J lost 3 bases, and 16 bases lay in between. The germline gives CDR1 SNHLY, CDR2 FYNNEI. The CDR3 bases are TGTGCCACTCCCAACCCCCTTAACTACGAGCAGTACTTC. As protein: CATPNPLNYEQYF. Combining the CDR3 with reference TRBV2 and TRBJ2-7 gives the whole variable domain EPEVTQTPSHQVTQMGQEVILRCVPISNHLYFYWYRQILGQKVEFLVSFYNNEISEKSEIFDDQFSVERPDGSNFTLKIRSTKLEDSAMYFCATPNPLNYEQYFGPGTRLTVT.

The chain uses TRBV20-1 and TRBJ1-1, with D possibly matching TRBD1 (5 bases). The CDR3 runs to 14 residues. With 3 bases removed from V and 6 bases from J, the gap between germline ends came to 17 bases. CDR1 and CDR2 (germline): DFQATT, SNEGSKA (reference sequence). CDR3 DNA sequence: TGCAGTGCTAGTGTTCCGGGGGAGTTCGCTGAAGCTTTCTTT. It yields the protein CSASVPGEFAEAFF.

The CDR3 region has the DNA TGCAGCGTTGAGATAAATGGCTACACCTTC. Its translation is CSVEINGYTF. This chain joins TRBV29-1 and TRBJ1-2; D gene uncertain. V dropped 3 bases and J dropped 6 bases, with 5 bases sitting between them. The CDR3 sequence is 10 residues long. The germline V gene encodes CDR1 SQVTM and CDR2 ANQGSEA.

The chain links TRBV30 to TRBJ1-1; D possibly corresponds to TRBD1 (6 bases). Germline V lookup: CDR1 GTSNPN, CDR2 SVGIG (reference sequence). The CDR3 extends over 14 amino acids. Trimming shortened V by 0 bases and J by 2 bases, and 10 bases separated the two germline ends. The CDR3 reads CAWSVGGINTEAFF. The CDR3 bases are TGTGCCTGGAGTGTAGGGGGTATAAACACTGAAGCTTTCTTT. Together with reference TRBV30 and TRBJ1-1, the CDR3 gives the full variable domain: SQTIHQWPATLVQPVGSPLSLECTVEGTSNPNLYWYRQAAGRGLQLLFYSVGIGQISSEVPQNLSASRPQDRQFILSSKKLLLSDSGFYLCAWSVGGINTEAFFGQGTRLTVV.

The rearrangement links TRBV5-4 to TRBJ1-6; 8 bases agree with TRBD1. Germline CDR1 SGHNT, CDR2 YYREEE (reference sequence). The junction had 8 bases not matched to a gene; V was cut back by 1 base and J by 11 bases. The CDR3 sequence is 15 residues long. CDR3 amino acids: CASSLQGAMGPPLHF. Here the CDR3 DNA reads TGTGCCAGCAGCTTGCAGGGGGCGATGGGGCCACCCCTCCACTTT.

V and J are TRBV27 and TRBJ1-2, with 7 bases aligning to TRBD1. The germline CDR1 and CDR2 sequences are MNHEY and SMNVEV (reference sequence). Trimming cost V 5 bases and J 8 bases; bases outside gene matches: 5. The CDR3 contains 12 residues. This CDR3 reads CASSITGEGYTF. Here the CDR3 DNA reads TGTGCCAGCAGTATAACAGGGGAGGGCTACACCTTC.

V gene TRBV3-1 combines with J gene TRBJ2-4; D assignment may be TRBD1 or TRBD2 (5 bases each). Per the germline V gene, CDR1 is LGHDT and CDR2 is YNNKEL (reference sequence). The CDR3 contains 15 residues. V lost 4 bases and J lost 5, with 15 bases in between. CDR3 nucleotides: TGTGCCAGCAGCCTAAAATCCCGGGGCGAAAACATTCAGTACTTC. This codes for CASSLKSRGENIQYF.

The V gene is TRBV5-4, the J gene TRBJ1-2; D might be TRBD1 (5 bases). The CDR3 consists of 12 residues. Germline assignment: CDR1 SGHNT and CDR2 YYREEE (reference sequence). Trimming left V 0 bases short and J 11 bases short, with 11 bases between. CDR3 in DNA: TGTGCCAGCAGCTTGGCGCAGGAGGGGTACACCTTC. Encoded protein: CASSLAQEGYTF.

CDR3 DNA: TGTGCCATCAGTGAAATCCAGGGTTTAACAGATACGCAGTATTTT. Translation: CAISEIQGLTDTQYF. This rearrangement joins TRBV10-3 to TRBJ2-3, with a tentative D call TRBD1 (5 bases). CDR3 length equals 15 residues. Germline CDR1 reads ENHRY; CDR2 reads SYGVKD. The V end lost 3 bases, the J end lost 3 bases, and 13 bases lay between the germline ends.

The chain's CDR3 is CAWSRSGGGEQYV. The CDR3 nucleotides read TGTGCCTGGAGCAGAAGCGGAGGGGGCGAGCAGTACGTC. V usage is TRBV30 and J usage is TRBJ2-7; D is tentatively TRBD1 or TRBD2 (6 bases each). The CDR3 extends over 13 amino acids. Germline CDR1 reads GTSNPN; CDR2 reads SVGIG (reference sequence). V lost 3 bases and J lost 6, with 15 bases in between.

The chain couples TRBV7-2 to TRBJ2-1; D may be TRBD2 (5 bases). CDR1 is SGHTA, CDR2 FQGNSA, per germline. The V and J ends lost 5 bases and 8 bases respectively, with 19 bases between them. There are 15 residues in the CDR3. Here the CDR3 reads CASSVGILGSDEQFF. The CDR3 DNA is TGTGCCAGCAGCGTCGGGATCCTCGGATCGGATGAGCAGTTCTTC.

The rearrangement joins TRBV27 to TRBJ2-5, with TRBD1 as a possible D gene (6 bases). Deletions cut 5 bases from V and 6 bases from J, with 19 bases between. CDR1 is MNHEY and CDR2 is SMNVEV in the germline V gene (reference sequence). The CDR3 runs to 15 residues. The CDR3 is CASSQGAGVAKTQYF. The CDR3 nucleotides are TGTGCCAGCAGTCAAGGAGCAGGGGTGGCAAAGACCCAGTACTTC.

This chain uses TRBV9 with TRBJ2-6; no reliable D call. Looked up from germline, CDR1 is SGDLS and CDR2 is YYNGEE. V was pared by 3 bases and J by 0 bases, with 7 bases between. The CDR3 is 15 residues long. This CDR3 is CASSAMSSGANVLTF. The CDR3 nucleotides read TGTGCCAGCAGCGCAATGAGCTCTGGGGCCAACGTCCTGACTTTC.

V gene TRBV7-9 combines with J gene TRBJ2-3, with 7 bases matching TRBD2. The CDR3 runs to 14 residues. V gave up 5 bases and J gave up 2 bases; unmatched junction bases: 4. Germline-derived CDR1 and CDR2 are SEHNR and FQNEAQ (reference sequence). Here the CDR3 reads CASSRSGNTDTQYF. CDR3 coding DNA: TGTGCCAGCAGCCGAAGCGGGAACACAGATACGCAGTATTTT.

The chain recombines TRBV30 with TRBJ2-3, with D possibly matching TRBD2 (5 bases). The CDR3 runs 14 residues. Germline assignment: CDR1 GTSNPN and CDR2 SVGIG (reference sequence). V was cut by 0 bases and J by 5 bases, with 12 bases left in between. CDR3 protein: CAWSVGGLGDTQYF. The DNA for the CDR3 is TGTGCCTGGAGTGTGGGCGGGCTTGGAGATACGCAGTATTTT.

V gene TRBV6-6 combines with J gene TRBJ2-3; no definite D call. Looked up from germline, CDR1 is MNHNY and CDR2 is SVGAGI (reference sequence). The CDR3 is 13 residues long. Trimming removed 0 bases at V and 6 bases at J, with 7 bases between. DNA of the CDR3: TGTGCCAGCAGTTACTCTCGGCCCGATACGCAGTATTTT. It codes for CASSYSRPDTQYF.

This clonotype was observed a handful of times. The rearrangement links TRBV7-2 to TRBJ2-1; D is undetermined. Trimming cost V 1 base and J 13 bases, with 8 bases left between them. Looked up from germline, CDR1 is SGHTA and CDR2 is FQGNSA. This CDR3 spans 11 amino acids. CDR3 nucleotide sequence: TGTGCCAGCAGCTTAGATTGGTTACAGTTCTTC. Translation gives CASSLDWLQFF.

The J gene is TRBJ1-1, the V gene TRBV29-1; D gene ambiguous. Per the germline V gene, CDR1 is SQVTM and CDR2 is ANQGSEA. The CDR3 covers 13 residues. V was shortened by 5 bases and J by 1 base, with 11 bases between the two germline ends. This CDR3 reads CSVRAVGNTEAFF. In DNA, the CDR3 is TGCAGCGTTAGGGCAGTGGGGAACACTGAAGCTTTCTTT.